This T cell receptor (beta chain) was found in a study of T-cell reconstitution after alpha-beta-depleted transplantation in children. At least ten counts were recorded for this clonotype. CDR3 size: 15 residues. V lost 1 base and J lost 3; bases outside the gene matches: 3. Germline loops: CDR1 LGHNA, CDR2 YSLEER. Preparation of the TCRbeta library was carried out with unique molecular identifiers. TCRdb redid the calling of the PCR reads with MiXCR, one entry per CDR3 protein. The sample records about 300,000 distinct CDR3 sequences, 10% being singletons. The clonotype originates from a boy in the first two years of life with acute myeloid leukemia, due to receive a stem cell transplant. The chain couples TRBV4-3 to TRBJ2-7; 10 bases are a match to TRBD1. The starting material was PBMCs, obtained before TCRalphabeta/CD19-depleted stem cell transplant. CDR3 residues: CASSQGRTGGYEQYF. CDR3 bases: TGCGCCAGCAGCCAAGGTCGGACAGGGGGCTACGAGCAGTACTTC.